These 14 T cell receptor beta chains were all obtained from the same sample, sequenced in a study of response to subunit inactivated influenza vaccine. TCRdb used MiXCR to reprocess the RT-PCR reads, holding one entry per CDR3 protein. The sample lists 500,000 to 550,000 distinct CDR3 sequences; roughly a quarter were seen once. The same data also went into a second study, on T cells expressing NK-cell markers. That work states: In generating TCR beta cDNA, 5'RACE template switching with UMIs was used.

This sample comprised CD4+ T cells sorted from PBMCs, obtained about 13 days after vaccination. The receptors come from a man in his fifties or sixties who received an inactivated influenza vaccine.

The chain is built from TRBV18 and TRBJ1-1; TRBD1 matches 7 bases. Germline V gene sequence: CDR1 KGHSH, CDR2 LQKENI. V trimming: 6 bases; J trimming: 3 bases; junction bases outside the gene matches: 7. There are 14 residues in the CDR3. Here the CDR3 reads CASSGQAVDTEAFF. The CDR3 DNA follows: TGTGCCAGCTCCGGACAGGCCGTCGACACTGAAGCTTTCTTT.

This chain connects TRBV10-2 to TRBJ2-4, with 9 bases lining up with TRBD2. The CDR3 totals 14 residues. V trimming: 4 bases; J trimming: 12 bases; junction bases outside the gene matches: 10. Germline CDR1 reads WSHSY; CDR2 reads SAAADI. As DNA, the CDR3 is TGCGCCAGCAGTGTTAAACCGGGACTAGCTACTCAGTACTTC. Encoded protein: CASSVKPGLATQYF.

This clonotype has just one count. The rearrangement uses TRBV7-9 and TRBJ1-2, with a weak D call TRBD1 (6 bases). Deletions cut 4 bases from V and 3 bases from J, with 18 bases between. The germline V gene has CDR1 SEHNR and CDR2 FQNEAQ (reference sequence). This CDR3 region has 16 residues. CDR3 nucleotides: TGTGCCAGCAGCTCAACGGGCGCAGGGGTATACTATGGCTACACCTTC. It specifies CASSSTGAGVYYGYTF.

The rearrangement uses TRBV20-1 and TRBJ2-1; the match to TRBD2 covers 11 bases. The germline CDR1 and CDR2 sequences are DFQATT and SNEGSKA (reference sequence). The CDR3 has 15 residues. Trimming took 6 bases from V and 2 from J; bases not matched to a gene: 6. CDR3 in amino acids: CSANQGLAAYNEQFF. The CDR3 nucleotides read TGCAGTGCAAACCAGGGACTAGCGGCCTACAATGAGCAGTTCTTC.

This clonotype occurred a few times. CDR3 coding DNA: TGTGCCAGCAGCTTAGGGGACGGCTCCAGATTCCTGACTTTC. Protein product: CASSLGDGSRFLTF. The chain employs TRBV7-9 and TRBJ2-6; the D call may be TRBD1 or TRBD2 (5 bases each). The germline V gene encodes CDR1 SEHNR and CDR2 FQNEAQ (reference sequence). CDR3 length: 14 residues. The V end lost 1 base, the J end lost 14 bases, and 15 bases lay between the germline ends.

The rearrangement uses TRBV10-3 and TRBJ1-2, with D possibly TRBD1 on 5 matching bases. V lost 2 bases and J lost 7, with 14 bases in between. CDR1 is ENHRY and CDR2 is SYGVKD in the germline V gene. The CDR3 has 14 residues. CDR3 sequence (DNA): TGTGCCATCAGTGAGATAGGGGCGCTTCTTGGCTACACCTTC. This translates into CAISEIGALLGYTF.

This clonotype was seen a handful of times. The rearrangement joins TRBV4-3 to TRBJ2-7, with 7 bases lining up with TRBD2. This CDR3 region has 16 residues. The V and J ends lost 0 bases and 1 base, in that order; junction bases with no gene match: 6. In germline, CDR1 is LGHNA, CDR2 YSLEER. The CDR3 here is CASSQDAGVDSYEQYF. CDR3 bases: TGCGCCAGCAGCCAAGATGCGGGGGTAGATTCCTACGAGCAGTACTTC.

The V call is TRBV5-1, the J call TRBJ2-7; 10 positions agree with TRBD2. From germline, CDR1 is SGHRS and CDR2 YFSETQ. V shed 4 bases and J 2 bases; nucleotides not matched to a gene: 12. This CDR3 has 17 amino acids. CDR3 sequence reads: CASSPGDGLAATYEQYF. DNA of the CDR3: TGCGCCAGCAGCCCCGGGGATGGACTAGCGGCCACCTACGAGCAGTACTTC.

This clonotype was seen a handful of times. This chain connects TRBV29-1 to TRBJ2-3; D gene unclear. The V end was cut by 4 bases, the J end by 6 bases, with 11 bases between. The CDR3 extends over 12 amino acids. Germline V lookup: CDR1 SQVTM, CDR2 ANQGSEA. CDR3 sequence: CSVVVGGDTQYF. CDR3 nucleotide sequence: TGCAGCGTTGTTGTGGGCGGCGATACGCAGTATTTT.

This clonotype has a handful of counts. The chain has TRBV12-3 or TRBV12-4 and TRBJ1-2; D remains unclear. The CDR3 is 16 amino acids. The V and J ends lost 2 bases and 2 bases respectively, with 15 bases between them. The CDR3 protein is CASSLQPGFENYGYTF. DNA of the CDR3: TGTGCCAGCAGTTTACAGCCCGGGTTCGAGAACTATGGCTACACCTTC.

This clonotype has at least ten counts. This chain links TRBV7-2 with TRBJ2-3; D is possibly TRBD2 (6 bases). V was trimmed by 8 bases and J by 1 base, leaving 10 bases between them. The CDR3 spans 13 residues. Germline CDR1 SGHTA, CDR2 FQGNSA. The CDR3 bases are TGTGCCAGCCGGAGCGGGCGCACAGATACGCAGTATTTT. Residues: CASRSGRTDTQYF.

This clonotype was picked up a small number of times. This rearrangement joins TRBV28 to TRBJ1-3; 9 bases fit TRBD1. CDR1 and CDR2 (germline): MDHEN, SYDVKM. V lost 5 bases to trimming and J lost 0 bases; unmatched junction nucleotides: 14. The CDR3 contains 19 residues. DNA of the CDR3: TGTGCCAGCAGTCCGTCTACGGGACAGGGCCTAATCTCTGGAAACACCATATATTTT. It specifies CASSPSTGQGLISGNTIYF.

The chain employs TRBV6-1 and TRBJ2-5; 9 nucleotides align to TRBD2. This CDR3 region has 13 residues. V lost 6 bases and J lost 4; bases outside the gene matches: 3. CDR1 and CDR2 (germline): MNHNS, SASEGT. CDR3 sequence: CASRRGGRETQYF. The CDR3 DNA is TGTGCCAGCAGGCGGGGGGGCCGAGAGACCCAGTACTTC.

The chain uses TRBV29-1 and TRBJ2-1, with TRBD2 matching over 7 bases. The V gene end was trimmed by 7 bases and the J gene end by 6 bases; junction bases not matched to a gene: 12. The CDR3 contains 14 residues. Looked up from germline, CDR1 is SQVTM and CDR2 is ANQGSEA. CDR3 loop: CSGGLVIPPNEQFF. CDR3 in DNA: TGCAGCGGTGGACTAGTCATCCCCCCCAATGAGCAGTTCTTC.